A single sample is the source of the 9 T cell receptor beta chains below, sequenced in a study of regulatory T cells in long-lasting Graves disease. Arm-PCR of CDR3 regions with iRepertoire HTBI primers generated TCR beta libraries. One entry per CDR3 protein, called by TCRdb with MiXCR from the multiplex PCR reads. The table has a few hundred thousand distinct CDR3 sequences, approximately 18% seen once. Specified time point: newly diagnosed GD, antithyroid drugs for less than 3 months. Researchers made the TCR library from RNA that was extracted from PBMCs. These sequences were also reported in another study, on T cells in Graves' hyperthyroidism and ophthalmopathy.

The sequencing here drew on peripheral blood mononuclear cells (PBMCs), taken at new diagnosis, from a patient treated with antithyroid drugs. These receptor sequences come from a woman between 25 and 40 years old with Graves disease.

This clonotype has ten or more counts. V and J are TRBV20-1 and TRBJ1-5; TRBD1 is a possible D gene (5 bases). From germline, CDR1 is DFQATT and CDR2 SNEGSKA (reference sequence). There are 14 residues in the CDR3. V lost 1 base, J lost 6 bases, and 13 bases lay in between. CDR3 bases: TGCAGTGCTAGAGGACCCAGGGTCGGTCAGCCCCAGCATTTT. Encoded protein: CSARGPRVGQPQHF.

This clonotype occurred a few times. The V gene is TRBV4-1, the J gene TRBJ2-3, with D perhaps matching TRBD1 (6 bases). Germline V gene lookup returns CDR1 MGHRA and CDR2 YSYEKL. CDR3 length: 16 residues. Between the trimmed V and J ends, which lost 8 bases and 5 bases, there was a span of 23 bases. The CDR3 spells CASHDAMQGTGDTQYF. For the CDR3, the DNA is TGCGCCAGCCACGACGCCATGCAGGGGACCGGAGATACGCAGTATTTT.

Only a few counts were recorded for this clonotype. This rearrangement joins TRBV20-1 to TRBJ2-3, with TRBD2 identical over 10 bases. The DNA end is a closer match to TRBJ2-5, so the J assignment may be wrong. The germline V gene has CDR1 DFQATT and CDR2 SNEGSKA (reference sequence). This CDR3 has 16 amino acids. The CDR3: CSATSSGGVTGETQYF. DNA of the CDR3: TGCAGTGCTACCTCGAGCGGGGGGGTAACCGGGGAGACCCAGTACTTC.

This chain uses TRBV6-1 with TRBJ1-5; no reliable D call. Trimming took off 6 bases at V and 5 bases at J, with 20 bases between the two ends. There are 16 residues in the CDR3. Germline V CDR1 and CDR2: MNHNS, SASEGT. CDR3 protein: CASSPLTAPSDQPQHF. Here the CDR3 DNA reads TGTGCCAGCAGCCCACTGACGGCCCCCTCCGATCAGCCCCAGCATTTT.

This clonotype appeared many times. Here the CDR3 reads CASSQEGLAGWASEQFF. The CDR3 nucleotides are TGTGCCAGCAGCCAAGAAGGGCTAGCGGGGTGGGCTAGCGAGCAGTTCTTC. The chain carries TRBV3-1 and TRBJ2-1, with 9 bases aligning to TRBD2. Germline assignment: CDR1 LGHDT and CDR2 YNNKEL (reference sequence). This CDR3 comprises 17 residues. V dropped 0 bases and J dropped 10; count of bases not matched to a gene: 13.

Ten or more counts support this clonotype. The V call is TRBV7-9, the J call TRBJ1-1, with D uncertain. The germline V gene has CDR1 SEHNR and CDR2 FQNEAQ (reference sequence). V dropped 8 bases and J dropped 1 base, with 14 bases sitting between them. This CDR3 spans 14 amino acids. As DNA, the CDR3 is TGTGCCAGCCTCCAGGAGGGTAGGAACACTGAAGCTTTCTTT. Translated: CASLQEGRNTEAFF.

The rearrangement uses TRBV20-1 and TRBJ2-1; 7 positions match TRBD2. Germline-derived CDR1 and CDR2 are DFQATT and SNEGSKA (reference sequence). This CDR3 has 16 residues. V lost 0 bases to trimming and J lost 3 bases; unmatched junction nucleotides: 8. DNA for the CDR3: TGCAGTGCTAGAGATGCGTGGGGGAGGGGCTACAATGAGCAGTTCTTC. Translation gives CSARDAWGRGYNEQFF.

This clonotype was detected ten times or more. The chain combines TRBV6-1 with TRBJ2-7; D not resolved. This CDR3 contains 13 residues. CDR1 is MNHNS, CDR2 SASEGT, per germline. V was clipped by 6 bases and J by 3 bases, with 12 bases between them. CDR3 DNA sequence: TGTGCCAGCAGGGAAAAGGGCTTCTACGAGCAGTACTTC. Translating it yields CASREKGFYEQYF.

V is TRBV2 and J is TRBJ2-5; D not resolved. The CDR3 is made up of 13 amino acids. The V and J ends lost 2 bases and 4 bases respectively, with 8 bases between them. CDR1 SNHLY and CDR2 FYNNEI come from the germline V gene. The CDR3 sequence is CASSENAGETQYF. CDR3 in DNA: TGTGCCAGCAGTGAAAACGCCGGAGAGACCCAGTACTTC. The variable domain in full, with the rest retrieved from reference TRBV2 and TRBJ2-5, is EPEVTQTPSHQVTQMGQEVILRCVPISNHLYFYWYRQILGQKVEFLVSFYNNEISEKSEIFDDQFSVERPDGSNFTLKIRSTKLEDSAMYFCASSENAGETQYFGPGTRLLVL.